Below, 10 T cell receptor beta chains from the same sample are listed, as sequenced in a study of cytomegalovirus exposure and HLA in healthy donors. Amplification used 60 Vbeta primers and 13 Jbeta primers. Some clones are missing from TCRdb's copy, which holds only in-frame ones; the method was immunoSEQ multiplex PCR. The table shows some 150,000 clones, with roughly 85% occurring only once. Sequencing was carried out using PBMCs. The receptor source for this set is a man aged 40-49 years in good health and CMV-seropositive.

The genes are TRBV7-9 and TRBJ2-5; TRBD1 aligns across 7 bases. CDR3 length equals 14 residues. The V gene end was trimmed by 4 bases and the J gene end by 5 bases; junction bases not matched to a gene: 7. CDR1 and CDR2 (germline): SEHNR, FQNEAQ (reference sequence). As DNA, the CDR3 is TGTGCCAGCAGCTCCTGGACAGGAAGGGAGACCCAGTACTTC. Its protein is CASSSWTGRETQYF.

The rearrangement links TRBV27 to TRBJ2-1; unclear D gene. V was clipped by 6 bases and J by 7 bases, with 19 bases between them. The germline V gene encodes CDR1 MNHEY and CDR2 SMNVEV (reference sequence). The CDR3 runs 15 residues. CDR3 sequence: CASRVPGGPWNEQFF. The CDR3 nucleotides are TGTGCCAGCAGGGTACCAGGTGGGCCATGGAATGAGCAGTTCTTC.

The V gene is TRBV11-2, the J gene TRBJ1-2, with unresolved D. This CDR3 is built from 14 residues. The germline V gene encodes CDR1 SGHAT and CDR2 FQNNGV. Trimming pared 1 base from V and 5 bases from J, leaving 11 bases between. The CDR3 bases are TGTGCCAGCAGCTTAGGACCGGGTAGATATGGCTACACCTTC. Translated, it gives CASSLGPGRYGYTF.

Points on this clone: At one end, the junction sequence differs from germline, possibly due to a read error. The V and J genes are TRBV10-3 and TRBJ2-7; TRBD1 is a possible D gene (6 bases). Germline assignment: CDR1 ENHRY and CDR2 SYGVKD. The CDR3 length is 14 residues. In nucleotides, the CDR3 is TGTGCCATCAGTGAGAGGACAGACACATACGGGCAGTACTTC. Encoded protein: CAISERTDTYGQYF.

Comment on this clone: At one end the junction does not follow the germline gene, possibly because of a read error. The chain employs TRBV7-7 and TRBJ1-4, with TRBD1 as a possible D gene (5 bases). From germline, CDR1 is SSHAT and CDR2 FNYEAQ (reference sequence). The CDR3 totals 15 residues. The CDR3 coding sequence is TGTGCTAGCAGCCCATCCGGGGGAACTAATGAAAAACTGTTTTTT. The encoded protein is CASSPSGGTNEKLFF.

Here the CDR3 DNA reads TGTGCCAGCAGCCCCTATAGCGTATCCGAGAACACTGAAGCTTTCTTT. Encoded protein: CASSPYSVSENTEAFF. This chain links TRBV7-3 with TRBJ1-1; no firm D call. V lost 5 bases and J lost 1, with 17 bases in between. Per the germline V gene, CDR1 is SGHTA and CDR2 is FQGTGA. This CDR3 spans 16 amino acids.

CDR3 amino acids: CASRDTGQRSPLHF. The DNA of the CDR3 is TGTGCCAGCAGAGACACGGGACAGCGTTCACCCCTCCACTTT. This rearrangement joins TRBV2 to TRBJ1-6; TRBD1 matches at 7 bases. Germline-derived CDR1 and CDR2 are SNHLY and FYNNEI. V shed 6 bases and J 9 bases; nucleotides not matched to a gene: 8. The CDR3 extends over 14 amino acids.

This clone has more than one count but fewer than ten. The chain uses TRBV28 and TRBJ1-4; 7 nucleotides line up with TRBD1. The CDR3 is 15 amino acids. Trimming at V came to 5 bases and at J to 7 bases, leaving 10 bases not matched to a gene. Germline CDR1 reads MDHEN; CDR2 reads SYDVKM. The CDR3 reads CASSPDREDSEKLFF. CDR3 coding DNA: TGTGCCAGCAGTCCTGACAGGGAAGATAGTGAAAAACTGTTTTTT. The complete variable domain, with remaining parts taken from reference TRBV28 and TRBJ1-4, reads DVKVTQSSRYLVKRTGEKVFLECVQDMDHENMFWYRQDPGLGLRLIYFSYDVKMKEKGDIPEGYSVSREKKERFSLILESASTNQTSMYLCASSPDREDSEKLFFGSGTQLSVL.

The chain joins TRBV6-6 to TRBJ2-2; 8 nucleotides align to TRBD2. J lost 6 bases, V lost 6 bases, and 6 bases had no gene match. This CDR3 has 14 amino acids. The germline V gene encodes CDR1 MNHNY and CDR2 SVGAGI (reference sequence). The CDR3 DNA sequence: TGTGCCAGCAGGGGGACTAGTCAAGCCGGGGAGCTGTTTTTT. Protein sequence: CASRGTSQAGELFF.

The sample holds a few counts of this clone. The rearrangement joins TRBV30 to TRBJ2-1; tentatively, D is TRBD2 (6 bases). Germline values: CDR1 GTSNPN, CDR2 SVGIG (reference sequence). This CDR3 comprises 16 residues. Trimming took 2 bases from V and 5 from J, leaving 19 bases between them. CDR3 nucleotide sequence: TGTGCCTGGAGTATTCCTGGAGGGAGGTACGACAATGAGCAGTTCTTC. The encoded protein is CAWSIPGGRYDNEQFF.